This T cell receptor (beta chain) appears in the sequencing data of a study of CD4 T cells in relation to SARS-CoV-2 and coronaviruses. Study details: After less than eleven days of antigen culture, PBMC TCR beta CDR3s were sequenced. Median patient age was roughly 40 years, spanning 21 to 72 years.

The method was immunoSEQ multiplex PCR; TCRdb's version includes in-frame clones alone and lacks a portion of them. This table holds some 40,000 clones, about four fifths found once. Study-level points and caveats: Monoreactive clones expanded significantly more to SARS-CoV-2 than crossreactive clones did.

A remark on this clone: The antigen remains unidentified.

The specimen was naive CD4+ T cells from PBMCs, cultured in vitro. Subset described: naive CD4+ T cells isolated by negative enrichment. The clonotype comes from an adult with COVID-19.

Here the CDR3 DNA reads TGTGCCAGCAGACTTAGCGGGAGCGACGGAGATACGCAGTATTTT. Protein sequence: CASRLSGSDGDTQYF. The V and J genes are TRBV6-4 and TRBJ2-3; TRBD2 matches 9 bases. Germline V gives CDR1 MRHNA, CDR2 SNTAGT. With 6 bases clipped from V and 5 bases from J, the junction kept 9 bases outside the gene matches. The CDR3 length is 15 residues.